A single sample gave rise to the 15 T cell receptor beta chains below, sequenced in a study of cytomegalovirus exposure and HLA in healthy donors. The study ran its PCR with 60 Vbeta and 13 Jbeta primers. TCRdb's copy holds only in-frame clones and misses some; the assay was immunoSEQ multiplex PCR. In all, the sample yields 60,000 to 85,000 clones. Specimen: PBMCs. The receptor set was obtained from a man over 45 in good health and CMV-seropositive.

CDR3 residues: CASSPRGGGRGTGELFF. In DNA, the CDR3 is TGTGCCAGCAGCCCCCGTGGGGGGGGACGCGGCACCGGGGAGCTGTTTTTT. The chain links TRBV9 to TRBJ2-2, with 7 bases lining up with TRBD2. CDR1 and CDR2 from the germline V gene are SGDLS and YYNGEE. The CDR3 extends over 17 amino acids. After removal of 4 bases from V and 4 bases from J, the junction contained 13 bases not matched to a gene.

This sequence joins TRBV6-5 and TRBJ1-1, with a tentative D call TRBD1 (6 bases). Trimming took off 2 bases at V and 4 bases at J, with 14 bases between the two ends. The CDR3 spans 15 residues. Germline-derived CDR1 and CDR2 are MNHEY and SVGAGI. The CDR3 sequence: CASSYNQGFGTEAFF. CDR3 DNA: TGTGCCAGCAGTTACAACCAGGGGTTCGGCACTGAAGCTTTCTTT.

The chain recombines TRBV6-1 with TRBJ2-7, with a weak D call TRBD1 (6 bases). In germline, CDR1 is MNHNS, CDR2 SASEGT. V dropped 3 bases and J dropped 2 bases, with 11 bases sitting between them. The length of the CDR3 is 14 residues. The chain's CDR3 is CASSDHRVPYEQYV. CDR3 nucleotides: TGTGCCAGCAGTGACCACAGGGTCCCCTACGAGCAGTACGTC.

The chain links TRBV7-8 to TRBJ2-2, with TRBD1 as a possible D gene (6 bases). Between the trimmed V and J ends, which lost 7 bases and 2 bases, there was a span of 17 bases. Germline values: CDR1 SGHVS, CDR2 FQNEAQ. This CDR3 contains 16 residues. The CDR3 nucleotides read TGTGCCAGCAACCCAGACAGGACCGCCAACACCGGGGAGCTGTTTTTT. It yields the protein CASNPDRTANTGELFF.

The chain joins TRBV18 to TRBJ2-5; no firm D call. V lost 2 bases to trimming and J lost 2 bases, with 9 bases between them. CDR1 KGHSH and CDR2 LQKENI come from the germline V gene. CDR3 length equals 14 residues. In nucleotides, the CDR3 is TGTGCCAGCTCACCAACCCCCAGACAAGAGACCCAGTACTTC. Translated, it gives CASSPTPRQETQYF.

The rearrangement uses TRBV30 and TRBJ2-5; 11 bases line up with TRBD1. This CDR3 is 15 amino acids long. The germline CDR1 and CDR2 sequences are GTSNPN and SVGIG (reference sequence). J gave up 4 bases and V 4 bases, and 8 bases lay outside the gene matches. The CDR3 loop is CAWNFGQGAGETQYF. The CDR3 DNA follows: TGTGCCTGGAACTTTGGACAGGGGGCGGGAGAGACCCAGTACTTC.

The CDR3 spells CASRRSSNEKLFF. The CDR3 DNA reads TGTGCCAGCAGGCGGAGTTCTAATGAAAAACTGTTTTTT. The V call is TRBV6-1, the J call TRBJ1-4; D is ambiguous. The CDR3 length is 13 residues. Trimming took 6 bases from V and 3 from J, leaving 8 bases between them. Germline lookup yields CDR1 MNHNS and CDR2 SASEGT.

The chain combines TRBV29-1 with TRBJ2-4; 7 bases map to TRBD1. The germline gives CDR1 SQVTM, CDR2 ANQGSEA. The CDR3 runs to 10 residues. Germline trimming cut 7 bases from V and 8 bases from J; bases unmatched to any gene: 2. CDR3 DNA sequence: TGCAGCGCCGGACAGGACATTCAGTACTTC. This sequence encodes CSAGQDIQYF. Based on the CDR3 plus reference TRBV29-1 and TRBJ2-4, the full variable domain is SAVISQKPSRDICQRGTSLTIQCQVDSQVTMMFWYRQQPGQSLTLIATANQGSEATYESGFVIDKFPISRPNLTFSTLTVSNMSPEDSSIYLCSAGQDIQYFGAGTRLSVL.

The rearrangement links TRBV19 to TRBJ1-2; D call uncertain. The germline V and J ends were trimmed by 4 bases and 7 bases, with 13 bases remaining between them. Germline lookup yields CDR1 LNHDA and CDR2 SQIVND (reference sequence). The CDR3 extends over 13 amino acids. CDR3: CASSTPGFGGYTF. CDR3 bases: TGTGCCAGTAGTACCCCCGGGTTCGGTGGCTACACCTTC. The full variable domain, with the rest looked up from reference TRBV19 and TRBJ1-2, is DGGITQSPKYLFRKEGQNVTLSCEQNLNHDAMYWYRQDPGQGLRLIYYSQIVNDFQKGDIAEGYSVSREKKESFPLTVTSAQKNPTAFYLCASSTPGFGGYTFGSGTRLTVV.

The V call is TRBV6-5, the J call TRBJ1-1; a possible D gene is TRBD1 (5 bases). Trimming pared 6 bases from V and 5 bases from J, leaving 19 bases between. In germline, CDR1 is MNHEY, CDR2 SVGAGI. This CDR3 region has 15 residues. The CDR3 DNA reads TGTGCCAGCAGCCCTCGGGGGGGGATGGGTACTGAAGCTTTCTTT. Amino acids: CASSPRGGMGTEAFF.

This CDR3 is CASKDGNSYNEQFF. The CDR3 coding sequence is TGTGCCAGCAAGGACGGGAACTCCTACAATGAGCAGTTCTTC. The gene calls are TRBV6-1 and TRBJ2-1; the D gene is possibly TRBD2 (5 bases). Germline CDR1 reads MNHNS; CDR2 reads SASEGT. Between the trimmed V and J ends, which lost 7 bases and 0 bases, there was a span of 10 bases. This CDR3 contains 14 residues.

The chain carries TRBV5-1 and TRBJ2-1, with 7 bases identical to TRBD1. The CDR3 length is 14 residues. Germline lookup yields CDR1 SGHRS and CDR2 YFSETQ. J gave up 7 bases and V 2 bases, and 6 bases lay outside the gene matches. CDR3 in amino acids: CASSFDVQGNEQFF. CDR3 DNA sequence: TGCGCCAGCAGCTTTGACGTACAGGGGAATGAGCAGTTCTTC.

The chain has TRBV19 and TRBJ1-4, with D uncertain. V dropped 3 bases and J dropped 2 bases, with 7 bases sitting between them. From germline, CDR1 is LNHDA and CDR2 SQIVND (reference sequence). CDR3 length equals 14 residues. In nucleotides, the CDR3 is TGTGCCAGTAGTATGAGGGCGACTAATGAAAAACTGTTTTTT. This gives the protein CASSMRATNEKLFF.

V usage is TRBV6-1 and J usage is TRBJ2-2; D might be TRBD1 (6 bases). The CDR3 spans 14 residues. Germline assignment: CDR1 MNHNS and CDR2 SASEGT. Trimming stripped 7 bases from V and 4 bases from J, with 13 bases between. CDR3 bases: TGTGCCAGCAATGTCAGGGGCGGCACCGGGGAGCTGTTTTTT. Encoded protein: CASNVRGGTGELFF.

The J gene is TRBJ1-4, the V gene TRBV28; no firm D call. Per the germline V gene, CDR1 is MDHEN and CDR2 is SYDVKM. V was cut by 6 bases and J by 8 bases, with 13 bases left in between. The CDR3 consists of 13 residues. The CDR3 region is CASRRSPGEKLFF. CDR3 coding DNA: TGTGCCAGCAGAAGAAGCCCCGGGGAAAAACTGTTTTTT. The variable domain in full, completed from reference TRBV28 and TRBJ1-4, reads DVKVTQSSRYLVKRTGEKVFLECVQDMDHENMFWYRQDPGLGLRLIYFSYDVKMKEKGDIPEGYSVSREKKERFSLILESASTNQTSMYLCASRRSPGEKLFFGSGTQLSVL.